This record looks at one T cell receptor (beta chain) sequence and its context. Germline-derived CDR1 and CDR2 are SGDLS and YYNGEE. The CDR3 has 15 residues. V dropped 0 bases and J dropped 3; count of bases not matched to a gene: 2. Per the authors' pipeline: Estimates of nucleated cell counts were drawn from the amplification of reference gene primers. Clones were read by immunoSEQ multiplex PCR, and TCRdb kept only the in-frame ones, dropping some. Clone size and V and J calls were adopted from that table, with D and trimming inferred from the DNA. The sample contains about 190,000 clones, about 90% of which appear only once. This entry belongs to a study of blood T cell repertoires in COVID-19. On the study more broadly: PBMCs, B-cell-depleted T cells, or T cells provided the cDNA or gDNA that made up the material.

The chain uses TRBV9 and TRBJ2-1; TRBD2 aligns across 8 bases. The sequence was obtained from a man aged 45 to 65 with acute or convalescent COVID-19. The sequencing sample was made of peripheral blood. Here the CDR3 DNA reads TGTGCCAGCAGCGTAGCGGCGGGAGGCTACAATGAGCAGTTCTTC. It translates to CASSVAAGGYNEQFF.